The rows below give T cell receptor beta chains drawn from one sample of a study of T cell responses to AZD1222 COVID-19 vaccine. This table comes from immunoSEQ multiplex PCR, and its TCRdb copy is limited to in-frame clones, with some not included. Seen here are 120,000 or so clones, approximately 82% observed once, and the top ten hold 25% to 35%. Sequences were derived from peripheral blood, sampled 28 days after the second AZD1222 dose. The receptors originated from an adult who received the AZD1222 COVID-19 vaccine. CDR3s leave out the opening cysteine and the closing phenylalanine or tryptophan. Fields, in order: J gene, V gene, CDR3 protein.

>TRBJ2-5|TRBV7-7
ASSLVGAHQETQY
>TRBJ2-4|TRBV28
ASSTLWGDIQY
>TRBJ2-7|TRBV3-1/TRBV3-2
ASSFGTGGSYEQY
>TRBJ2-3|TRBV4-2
ASSQDWRGQADTQY
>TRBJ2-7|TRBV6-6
ASSEAGGAGEQY
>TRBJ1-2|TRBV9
ASSSLGWTVNYGYT
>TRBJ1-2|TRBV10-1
ASSESPVPQYYGYT
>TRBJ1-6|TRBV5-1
ASSGPGLDSPLH
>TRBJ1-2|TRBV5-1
ASSLEQPLTGYT
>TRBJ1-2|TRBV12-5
ASGLTSTGAFGYGYT
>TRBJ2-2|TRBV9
ASSGQGPGELF
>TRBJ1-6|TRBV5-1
ASSLVEDNSPLH
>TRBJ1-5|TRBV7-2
ASSTHRNNQPQH
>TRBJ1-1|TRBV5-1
ASSVGSSLGNTEAF
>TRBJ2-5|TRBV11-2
ASSQSWETQY
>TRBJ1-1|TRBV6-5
ASEEGVHTEAF
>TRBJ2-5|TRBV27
ASSSGGSQETQY
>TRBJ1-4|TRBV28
ATTGHGGEKLF
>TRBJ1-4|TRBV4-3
ASSQGGQGDEKLF
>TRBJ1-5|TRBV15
ATNPRDEYSNQPQH
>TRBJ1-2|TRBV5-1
ASSASQGSPYGYT
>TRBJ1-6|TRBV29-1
SVSGTANSPLH
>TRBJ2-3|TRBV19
ASRSQVGTDTQY
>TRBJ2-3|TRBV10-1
ASSDFVIAGGNTQY
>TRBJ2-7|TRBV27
ASSSLTGTHFYEQY
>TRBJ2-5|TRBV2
ASSGSGGPWETQY
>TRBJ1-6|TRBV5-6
ASSPPRTGGIGSSPLH
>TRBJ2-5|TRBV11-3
ASSSRTSQGETQY
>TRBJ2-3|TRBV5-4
ASSTTGPDTQY
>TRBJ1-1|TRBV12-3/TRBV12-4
ASRHTGGTEAF
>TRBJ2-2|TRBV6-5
ASSYSTRGDSGELF
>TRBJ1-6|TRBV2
ASSWVGDGSPLH